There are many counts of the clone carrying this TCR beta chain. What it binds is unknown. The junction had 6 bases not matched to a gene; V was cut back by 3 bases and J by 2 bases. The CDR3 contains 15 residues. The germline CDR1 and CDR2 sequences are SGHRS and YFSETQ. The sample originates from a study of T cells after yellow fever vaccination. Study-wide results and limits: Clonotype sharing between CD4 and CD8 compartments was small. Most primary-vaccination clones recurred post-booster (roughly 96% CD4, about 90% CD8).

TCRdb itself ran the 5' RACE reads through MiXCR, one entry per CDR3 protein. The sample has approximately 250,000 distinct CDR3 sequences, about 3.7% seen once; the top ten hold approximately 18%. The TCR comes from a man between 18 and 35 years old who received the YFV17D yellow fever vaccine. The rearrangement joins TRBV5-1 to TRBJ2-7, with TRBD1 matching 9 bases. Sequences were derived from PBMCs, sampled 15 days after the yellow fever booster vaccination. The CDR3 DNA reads TGCGCCAGCAGCTCCCTACAGGGGGCCCCCTACGAGCAGTACTTC. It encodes CASSSLQGAPYEQYF.